Listed here are 10 T cell receptor beta chains from one sample, sequenced in a study of neurological immune-mediated disorders. TCRdb re-derived calls from the 5' RACE reads in MiXCR, one entry per CDR3 protein. Of some 26,000 distinct CDR3 sequences in the sample, 6.6% were seen once. Sequences were obtained from PBMCs. These receptors came from a woman in her forties or fifties in good health.

This clonotype was detected many times. This chain joins TRBV20-1 and TRBJ2-5; D might be TRBD1 (5 bases). V was trimmed by 5 bases and J by 9 bases, leaving 19 bases between them. The CDR3 spans 13 residues. The germline gives CDR1 DFQATT, CDR2 SNEGSKA (reference sequence). CDR3 amino acids: CSAYPGLIVSQYF. CDR3 sequence (DNA): TGCAGTGCTTATCCAGGGTTAATCGTGTCCCAGTACTTC.

This clonotype has ten or more counts. The rearrangement uses TRBV7-8 and TRBJ2-5, with D uncertain. Trimming removed 1 base from V and 5 bases from J, with 5 bases in between. The CDR3 extends over 12 amino acids. Germline V gene sequence: CDR1 SGHVS, CDR2 FQNEAQ. The DNA for the CDR3 is TGTGCCAGCAGCTTAGTCGCCGAGACCCAGTACTTC. Translating it yields CASSLVAETQYF.

In its sample, this clonotype was seen many times. The rearrangement uses TRBV5-1 and TRBJ1-2; D is unresolved. The CDR3 is made up of 15 amino acids. V gave up 5 bases and J gave up 3 bases, with 17 bases separating them. In germline, CDR1 is SGHRS, CDR2 YFSETQ. The CDR3, as DNA: TGCGCCAGCAGGGAACCGGGAGCCAACTACTATGGCTACACCTTC. Residues: CASREPGANYYGYTF.

The chain recombines TRBV2 with TRBJ2-1; perhaps D is TRBD1 or TRBD2 (5 bases each). Trimming removed 6 bases from V and 5 bases from J, with 11 bases in between. The germline V gene encodes CDR1 SNHLY and CDR2 FYNNEI. This CDR3 is 13 amino acids long. The chain's CDR3 is CASRGDGNNEQFF. For the CDR3, the DNA is TGTGCCAGCAGGGGGGACGGGAACAATGAGCAGTTCTTC.

This clonotype was seen repeatedly, ten times or more. DNA of the CDR3: TGTGCCAGCATCCCGGGCCGAAGGAATCGGAATGAGCAGTTCTTC. Residues: CASIPGRRNRNEQFF. The rearrangement uses TRBV12-3 or TRBV12-4 and TRBJ2-1; D is uncertain. The CDR3 runs to 15 residues. V was cut by 7 bases and J by 7 bases, with 20 bases left in between.

This clonotype was detected many times. The V and J genes are TRBV15 and TRBJ1-4; D unclear. Germline CDR1 LNHNV, CDR2 YYDKDF (reference sequence). V shed 5 bases and J shed 4 bases, with 5 bases lying between them. This CDR3 has 12 residues. The CDR3 reads CATSFVNEKLFF. CDR3 nucleotides: TGTGCCACCAGCTTCGTTAATGAAAAACTGTTTTTT.

This clonotype was seen ten or more times. The CDR3 protein is CASSQEDRGARGTDTQYF. CDR3 DNA sequence: TGTGCCAGCAGCCAAGAGGACCGGGGGGCCAGAGGAACAGATACGCAGTATTTT. The rearrangement uses TRBV4-2 and TRBJ2-3; perhaps TRBD2 as D (7 bases). This CDR3 is 18 amino acids long. Trimming cost V 0 bases and J 3 bases, with 19 bases left between them. Germline CDR1 reads LGHNA; CDR2 reads YNFKEQ.

This clonotype was seen repeatedly, ten times or more. The CDR3 coding sequence is TGTGCCAGCGGCTTGGGGGGGTACACTGAAGCTTTCTTT. This gives the protein CASGLGGYTEAFF. J is TRBJ1-1 and V is TRBV6-1; a possible D gene is TRBD1 (5 bases). Trimming left V 8 bases short and J 3 bases short, with 13 bases between. From germline, CDR1 is MNHNS and CDR2 SASEGT. The CDR3 runs 13 residues.

This clonotype came up many times. This CDR3 is CASSLDRGSYEQYF. In DNA form, the CDR3 reads TGTGCCAGCAGCTTGGACAGGGGAAGCTACGAGCAGTACTTC. The chain links TRBV5-6 to TRBJ2-7; 7 bases map to TRBD1. The CDR3 contains 14 residues. The ends lost 0 bases at V and 3 bases at J; junction bases unmatched: 3. Germline-derived CDR1 and CDR2 are SGHDT and YYEEEE.

Within the sample, this clonotype is medium-sized. One end of the junction is discordant with germline, which a read error may explain. The chain has TRBV20-1 and TRBJ1-1, with TRBD1 identical over 9 bases. Germline assignment: CDR1 DFQATT and CDR2 SNEGSKA (reference sequence). This CDR3 is 13 amino acids long. This CDR3 is CSATSLTGGLEVF. The DNA of the CDR3 is TGCAGTGCTACTTCTCTGACAGGGGGGCTCGAAGTCTTT.